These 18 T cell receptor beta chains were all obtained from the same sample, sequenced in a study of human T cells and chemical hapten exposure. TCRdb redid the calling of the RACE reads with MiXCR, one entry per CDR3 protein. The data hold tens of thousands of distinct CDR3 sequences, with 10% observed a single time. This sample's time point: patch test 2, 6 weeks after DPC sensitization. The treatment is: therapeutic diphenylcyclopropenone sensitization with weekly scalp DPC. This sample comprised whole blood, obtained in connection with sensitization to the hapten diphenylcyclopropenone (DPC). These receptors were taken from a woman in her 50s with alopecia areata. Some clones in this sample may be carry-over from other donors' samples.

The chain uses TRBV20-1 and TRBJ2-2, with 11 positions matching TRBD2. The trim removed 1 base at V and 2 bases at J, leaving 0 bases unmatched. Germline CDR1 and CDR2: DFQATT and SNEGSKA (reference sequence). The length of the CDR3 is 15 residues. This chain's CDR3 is CSARGLAGNTGELFF. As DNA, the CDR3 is TGCAGTGCTAGAGGACTAGCGGGAAACACCGGGGAGCTGTTTTTT.

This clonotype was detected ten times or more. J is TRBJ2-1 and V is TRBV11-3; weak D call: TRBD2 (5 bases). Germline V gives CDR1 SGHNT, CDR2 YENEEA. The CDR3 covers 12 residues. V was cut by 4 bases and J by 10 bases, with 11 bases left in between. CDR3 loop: CASSSPGVEQFF. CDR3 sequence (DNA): TGTGCCAGCAGCTCCCCCGGGGTCGAGCAGTTCTTC.

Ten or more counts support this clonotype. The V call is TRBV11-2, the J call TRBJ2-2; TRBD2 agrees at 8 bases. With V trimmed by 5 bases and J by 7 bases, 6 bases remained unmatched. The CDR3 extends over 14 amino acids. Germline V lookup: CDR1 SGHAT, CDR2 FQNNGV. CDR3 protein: CASSEQLAVGELFF. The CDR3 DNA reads TGTGCCAGCAGCGAACAACTAGCGGTCGGGGAGCTGTTTTTT.

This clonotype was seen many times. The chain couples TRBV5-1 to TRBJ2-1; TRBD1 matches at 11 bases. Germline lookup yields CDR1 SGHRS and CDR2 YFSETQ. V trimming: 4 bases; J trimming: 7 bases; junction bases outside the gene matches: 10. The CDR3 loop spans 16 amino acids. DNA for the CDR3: TGCGCCAGCAGCCTAATCGGACAGGGGGCCAGGAATGAGCAGTTCTTC. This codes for CASSLIGQGARNEQFF.

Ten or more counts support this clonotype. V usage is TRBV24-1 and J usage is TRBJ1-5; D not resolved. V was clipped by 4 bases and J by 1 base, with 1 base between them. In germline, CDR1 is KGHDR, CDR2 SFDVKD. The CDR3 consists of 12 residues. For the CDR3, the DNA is TGTGCCACCAGTGAAAGCAATCAGCCCCAGCATTTT. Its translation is CATSESNQPQHF.

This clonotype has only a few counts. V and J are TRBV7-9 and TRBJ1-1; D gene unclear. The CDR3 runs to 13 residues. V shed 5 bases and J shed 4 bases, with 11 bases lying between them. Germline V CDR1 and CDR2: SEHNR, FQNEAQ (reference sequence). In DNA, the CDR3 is TGTGCCAGCAGCGGCGGCGGGCCCACTGAAGCTTTCTTT. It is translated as CASSGGGPTEAFF. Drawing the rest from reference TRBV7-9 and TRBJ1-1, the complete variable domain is DTGVSQNPRHKITKRGQNVTFRCDPISEHNRLYWYRQTLGQGPEFLTYFQNEAQLEKSRLLSDRFSAERPKGSFSTLEIQRTEQGDSAMYLCASSGGGPTEAFFGQGTRLTVV.

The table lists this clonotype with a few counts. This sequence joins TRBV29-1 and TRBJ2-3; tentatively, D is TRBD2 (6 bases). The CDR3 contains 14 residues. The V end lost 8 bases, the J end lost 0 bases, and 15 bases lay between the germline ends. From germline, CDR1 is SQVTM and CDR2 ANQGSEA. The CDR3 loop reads CSTASATSTDTQYF. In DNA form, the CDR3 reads TGCAGCACCGCTAGCGCAACTAGCACAGATACGCAGTATTTT.

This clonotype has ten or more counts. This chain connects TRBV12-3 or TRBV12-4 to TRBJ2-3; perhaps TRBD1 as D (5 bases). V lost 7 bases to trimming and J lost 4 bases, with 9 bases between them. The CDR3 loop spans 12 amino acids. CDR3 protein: CASTPGSDTQYF. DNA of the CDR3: TGTGCCAGCACCCCAGGGTCAGATACGCAGTATTTT.

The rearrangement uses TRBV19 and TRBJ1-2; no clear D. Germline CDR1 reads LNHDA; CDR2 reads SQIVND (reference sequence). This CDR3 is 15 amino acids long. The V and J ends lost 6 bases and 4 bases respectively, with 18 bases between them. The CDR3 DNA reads TGTGCCAGTAGCAACGGGGATCTGGGTCCCTATGGCTACACCTTC. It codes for CASSNGDLGPYGYTF.

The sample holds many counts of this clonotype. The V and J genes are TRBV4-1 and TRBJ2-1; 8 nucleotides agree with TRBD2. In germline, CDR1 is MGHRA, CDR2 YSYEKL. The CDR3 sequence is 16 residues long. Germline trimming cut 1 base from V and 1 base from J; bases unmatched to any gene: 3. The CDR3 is CASSQAGGGSYNEQFF. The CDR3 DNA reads TGCGCCAGCAGCCAAGCTGGCGGGGGGTCCTACAATGAGCAGTTCTTC.

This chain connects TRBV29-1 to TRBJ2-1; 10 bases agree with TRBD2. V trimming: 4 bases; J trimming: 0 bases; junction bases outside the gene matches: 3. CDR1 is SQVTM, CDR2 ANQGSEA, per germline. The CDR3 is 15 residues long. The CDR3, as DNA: TGCAGCGTTGGAGCTAGCGGGAGCTCCTACAATGAGCAGTTCTTC. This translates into CSVGASGSSYNEQFF.

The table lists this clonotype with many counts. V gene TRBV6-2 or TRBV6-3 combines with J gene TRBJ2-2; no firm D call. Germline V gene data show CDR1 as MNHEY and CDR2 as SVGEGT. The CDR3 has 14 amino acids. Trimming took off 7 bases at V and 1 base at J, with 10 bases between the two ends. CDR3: CASTPGLNTGELFF. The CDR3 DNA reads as TGTGCCAGCACCCCAGGCTTGAACACCGGGGAGCTGTTTTTT.

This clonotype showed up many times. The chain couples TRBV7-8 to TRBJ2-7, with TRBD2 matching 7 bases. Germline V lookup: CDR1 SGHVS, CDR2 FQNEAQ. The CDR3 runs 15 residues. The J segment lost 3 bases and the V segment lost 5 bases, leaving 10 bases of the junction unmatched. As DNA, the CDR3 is TGTGCCAGCAGCCCTCGGACTAGTGCCAGCTACGAGCAGTACTTC. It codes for CASSPRTSASYEQYF.

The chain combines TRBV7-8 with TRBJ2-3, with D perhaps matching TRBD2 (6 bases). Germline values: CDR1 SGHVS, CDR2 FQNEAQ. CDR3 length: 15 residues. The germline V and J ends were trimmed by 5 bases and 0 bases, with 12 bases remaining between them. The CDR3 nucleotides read TGTGCCAGCAGCGCCAGGAGGGTTAGCACAGATACGCAGTATTTT. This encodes CASSARRVSTDTQYF.

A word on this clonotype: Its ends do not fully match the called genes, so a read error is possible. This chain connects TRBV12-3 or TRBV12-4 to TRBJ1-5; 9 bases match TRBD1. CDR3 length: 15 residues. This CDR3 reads CTSSWGQGSNQPQHF. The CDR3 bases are TGTACCAGCAGTTGGGGACAGGGAAGCAATCAGCCCCAGCATTTT.

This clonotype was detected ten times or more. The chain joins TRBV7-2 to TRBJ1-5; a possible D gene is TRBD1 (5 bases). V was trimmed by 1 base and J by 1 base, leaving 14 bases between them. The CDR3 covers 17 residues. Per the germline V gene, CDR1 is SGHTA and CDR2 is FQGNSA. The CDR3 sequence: CASSLGGGARSNQPQHF. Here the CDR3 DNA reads TGTGCCAGCAGCTTAGGGGGAGGGGCCAGGAGCAATCAGCCCCAGCATTTT. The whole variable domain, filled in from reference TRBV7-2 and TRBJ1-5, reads GAGVSQSPSNKVTEKGKDVELRCDPISGHTALYWYRQSLGQGLEFLIYFQGNSAPDKSGLPSDRFSAERTGGSVSTLTIQRTQQEDSAVYLCASSLGGGARSNQPQHFGDGTRLSIL.

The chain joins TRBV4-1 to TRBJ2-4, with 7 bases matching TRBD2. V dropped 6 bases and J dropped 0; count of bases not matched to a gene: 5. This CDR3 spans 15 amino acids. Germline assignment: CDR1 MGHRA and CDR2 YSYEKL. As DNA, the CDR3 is TGCGCCAGCAGTGTAGCGGGCCTAGCCAAAAACATTCAGTACTTC. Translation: CASSVAGLAKNIQYF.

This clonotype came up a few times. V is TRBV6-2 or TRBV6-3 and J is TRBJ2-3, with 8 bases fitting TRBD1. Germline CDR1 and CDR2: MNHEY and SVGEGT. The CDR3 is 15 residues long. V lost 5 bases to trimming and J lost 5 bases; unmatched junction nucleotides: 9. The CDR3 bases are TGTGCCAGCAGTAGACAGGGGACCGCTGGAGATACGCAGTATTTT. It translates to CASSRQGTAGDTQYF.